The T cell receptor (beta chain) under discussion was sequenced for a study of blood T cell repertoires in COVID-19. Study at large: Samples of COVID-19 (acute and convalescent) were obtained from the United States, Italy and Spain. Sources were T cells, B-cell-depleted T cells, or PBMCs; the material itself was cDNA or gDNA.

In germline, CDR1 is SQVTM, CDR2 ANQGSEA. Trimming took 7 bases from V and 11 from J; bases not matched to a gene: 23. This CDR3 comprises 17 residues. A few counts support this clone. Original processing methods: Amplifying reference gene primers gave estimates of nucleated cell counts. The assay was immunoSEQ multiplex PCR, and TCRdb's table has in-frame clones only and misses some. That table supplies the V and J calls and clone size; D and trimming were determined from the DNA. This sample has 150,000 or so clones, with around 86% found just once. The sequenced sample consisted of peripheral blood. The receptor was isolated from a human donor in a cohort sampled during active COVID-19. V usage is TRBV29-1 and J usage is TRBJ1-3, with TRBD1 matching over 10 bases. The CDR3 protein is CSALDPGQGLVGAPIYF. DNA for the CDR3: TGCAGCGCCCTAGACCCGGGACAGGGGCTAGTTGGAGCCCCCATATATTTT.